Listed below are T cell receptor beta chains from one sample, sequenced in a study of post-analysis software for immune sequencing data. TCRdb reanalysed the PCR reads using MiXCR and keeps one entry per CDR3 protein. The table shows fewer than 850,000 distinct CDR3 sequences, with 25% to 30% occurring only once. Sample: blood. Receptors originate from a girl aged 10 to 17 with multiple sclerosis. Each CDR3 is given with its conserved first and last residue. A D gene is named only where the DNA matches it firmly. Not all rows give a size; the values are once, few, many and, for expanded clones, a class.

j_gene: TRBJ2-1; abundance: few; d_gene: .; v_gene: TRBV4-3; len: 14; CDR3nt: TGCGCCAGCAGCCAAGTTTCTGAATACAATGAGCAGTTCTTC; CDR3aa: CASSQVSEYNEQFF
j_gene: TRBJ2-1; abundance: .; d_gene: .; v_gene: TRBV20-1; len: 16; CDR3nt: TGCAGTGCTAGAAATACCCTAGCCGCTTCCTACAATGAGCAGTTCTTC; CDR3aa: CSARNTLAASYNEQFF
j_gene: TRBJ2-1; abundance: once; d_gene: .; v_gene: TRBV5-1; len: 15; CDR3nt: TGCGCCGGCAGCTTGGTAGGGGCAGCGTACAATGAGCAGTTCTTC; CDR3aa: CAGSLVGAAYNEQFF
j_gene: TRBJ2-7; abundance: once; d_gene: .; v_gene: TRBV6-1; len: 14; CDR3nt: TGTGCCAGCAATTCCCAGTCCAGGGGATACGAGCAGTACTTC; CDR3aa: CASNSQSRGYEQYF
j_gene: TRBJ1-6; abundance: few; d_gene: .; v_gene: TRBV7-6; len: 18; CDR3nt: TGTGCCAGTAGCTTAGGGTTGGAACCGGGACCGCGGCGTTCACCCCTCCACTTT; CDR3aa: CASSLGLEPGPRRSPLHF
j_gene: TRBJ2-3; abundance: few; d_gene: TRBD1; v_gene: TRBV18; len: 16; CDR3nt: TGTGCCAGCTCAGGAGGGGGACAGGCGACTTCACATACGCAGTATTTT; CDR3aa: CASSGGGQATSHTQYF
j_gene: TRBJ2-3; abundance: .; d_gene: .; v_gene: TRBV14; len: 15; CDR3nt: TGTGCCAGCAGCCACAAGGGTGATCGCACAGATACGCAGTATTTT; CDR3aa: CASSHKGDRTDTQYF
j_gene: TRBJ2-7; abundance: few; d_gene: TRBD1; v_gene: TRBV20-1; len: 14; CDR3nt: TGCTCCCACAAACGGGCAGGGGGCTCCTACGAGCAGTACTTC; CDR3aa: CSHKRAGGSYEQYF
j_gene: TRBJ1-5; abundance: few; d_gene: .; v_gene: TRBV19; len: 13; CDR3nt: TGTGCCAGTAGTACGCCAGGCCAACAGCCCCAGCATTTT; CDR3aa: CASSTPGQQPQHF
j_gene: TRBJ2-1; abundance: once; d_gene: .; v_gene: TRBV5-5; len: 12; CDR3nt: TGTACCAGCAGCTCAACAGGAAATGAGCAGTTCTTC; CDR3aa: CTSSSTGNEQFF
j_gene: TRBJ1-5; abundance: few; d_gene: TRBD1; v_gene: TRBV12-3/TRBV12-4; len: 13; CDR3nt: TGTGCCAGCAGTTTCGGACAGGGGCCGCCCCAGCATTTT; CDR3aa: CASSFGQGPPQHF
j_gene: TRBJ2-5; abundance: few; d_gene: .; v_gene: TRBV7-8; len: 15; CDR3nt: TGTGCCAGCAGCTTAGCGACAGCCCTGGGTCAGACCCAGTACTTC; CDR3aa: CASSLATALGQTQYF
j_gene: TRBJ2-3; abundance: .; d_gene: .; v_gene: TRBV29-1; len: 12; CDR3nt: TGCAGCGTTGGCAGCAACACAGATACGCAGTATTTT; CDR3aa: CSVGSNTDTQYF
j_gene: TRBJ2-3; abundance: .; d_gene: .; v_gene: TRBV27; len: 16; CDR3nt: TGTGCCAGCAGTTTCTCCGCCTTTACAGAGGAAGATACGCAGTATTTT; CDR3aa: CASSFSAFTEEDTQYF
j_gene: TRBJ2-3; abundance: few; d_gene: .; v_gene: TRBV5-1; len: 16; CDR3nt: TGCGCCAGCAGCTTCGAGGGGGGTCAGAAGCCCCATACGCAGTATTTT; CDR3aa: CASSFEGGQKPHTQYF
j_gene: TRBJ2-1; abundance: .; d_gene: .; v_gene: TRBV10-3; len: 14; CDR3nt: TGTGCCATCAGGGCGGGACAGACGCCCAATGAGCAGTTCTTC; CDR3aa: CAIRAGQTPNEQFF
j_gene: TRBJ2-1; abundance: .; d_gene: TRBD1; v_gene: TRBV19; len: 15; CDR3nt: TGTGCCACGCACCGACAGGACAGGGGTACGTTTGAGCAGTTCTTC; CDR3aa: CATHRQDRGTFEQFF
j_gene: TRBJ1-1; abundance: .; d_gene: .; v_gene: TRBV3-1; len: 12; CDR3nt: TGTGCCAGCAGCCAAGCGGACAGAGAAGCTTTCTTT; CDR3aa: CASSQADREAFF
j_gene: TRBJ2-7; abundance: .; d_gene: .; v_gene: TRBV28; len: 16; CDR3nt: TGTGCCAGCAGCGAGCGTCGGGGCAGTGCAGTCAACGAGCAGTACTTC; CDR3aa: CASSERRGSAVNEQYF
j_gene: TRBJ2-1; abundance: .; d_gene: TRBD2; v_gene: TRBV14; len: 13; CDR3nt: TGTGCCAGCAGGGCTAGCGGGAAAGATGAGCGGTTCTTC; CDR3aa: CASRASGKDERFF
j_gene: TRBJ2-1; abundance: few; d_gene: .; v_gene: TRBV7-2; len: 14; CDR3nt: TGTGCCAGCAGGGGGGCGGGAAGGAACAATGAGCAGTTCTTC; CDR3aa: CASRGAGRNNEQFF
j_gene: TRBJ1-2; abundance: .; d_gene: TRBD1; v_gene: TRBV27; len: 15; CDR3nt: TGTGCCCGCAGTATCACCGGGACAGGGGCAGGAGGCTACACCTTC; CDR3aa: CARSITGTGAGGYTF
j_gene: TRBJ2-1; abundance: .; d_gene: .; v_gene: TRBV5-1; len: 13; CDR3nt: TGCGCCAGCAGCTCCCTAGGGGGGTATGAGCAGTTCTTC; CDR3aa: CASSSLGGYEQFF
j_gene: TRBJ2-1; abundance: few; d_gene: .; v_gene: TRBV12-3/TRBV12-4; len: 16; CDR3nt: TGTGCCAGCAGCCCCGTTTTGGCGAGCTCCTACAATGAGCAGTTCTTC; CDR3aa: CASSPVLASSYNEQFF
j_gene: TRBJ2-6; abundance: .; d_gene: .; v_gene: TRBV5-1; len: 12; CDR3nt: TGCGCCAGCAGCTTGTTGGCCAACGTCCTGACTTTC; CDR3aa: CASSLLANVLTF
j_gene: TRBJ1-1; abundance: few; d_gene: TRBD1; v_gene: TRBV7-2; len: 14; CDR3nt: TGTGCCAGCAGCATAGGGACAGGGAGCGCTGAAGCTTTCTTT; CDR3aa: CASSIGTGSAEAFF
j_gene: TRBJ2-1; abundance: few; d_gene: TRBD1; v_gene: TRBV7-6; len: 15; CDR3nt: TGTGCCAGCAGCTCCTGGGACAGGCCGGGCAATGAGCAGTTCTTC; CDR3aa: CASSSWDRPGNEQFF
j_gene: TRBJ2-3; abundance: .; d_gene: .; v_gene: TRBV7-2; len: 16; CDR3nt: TGTGCCGGCAGCCAGAGTCGCGTGGGGAGCACAGATACGCAGTATTTT; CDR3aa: CAGSQSRVGSTDTQYF
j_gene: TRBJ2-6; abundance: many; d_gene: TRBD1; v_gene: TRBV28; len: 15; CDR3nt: TGTGCCAGCAGGGGGACAGGGTCTGGGGCCAACGTCCTGACTTTC; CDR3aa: CASRGTGSGANVLTF
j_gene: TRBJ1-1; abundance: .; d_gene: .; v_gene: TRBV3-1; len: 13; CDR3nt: TGTGCCAGCAGCCCGGGGTCGGAGAGAAAAGCTTTCTTT; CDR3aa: CASSPGSERKAFF
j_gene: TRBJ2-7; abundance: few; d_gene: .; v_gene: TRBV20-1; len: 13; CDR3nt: TGCAGTGCTAAGGAGGGACAGTTTTACGAGCAGTACTTC; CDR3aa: CSAKEGQFYEQYF
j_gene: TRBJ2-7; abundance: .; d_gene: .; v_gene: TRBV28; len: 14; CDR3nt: TGTGCCAGTATAACGGGGTCTGGGTCCTACGAGCAGTACTTC; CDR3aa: CASITGSGSYEQYF
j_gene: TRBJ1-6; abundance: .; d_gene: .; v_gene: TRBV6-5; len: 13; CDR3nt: TGTGCCAGCAGGTCCTCCCGGGGATCACCCCTCCACTTT; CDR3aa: CASRSSRGSPLHF
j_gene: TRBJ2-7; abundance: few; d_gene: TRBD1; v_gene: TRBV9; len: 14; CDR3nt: TGTGCCAGCAGCGTAAGACAGGGGGGGAACGAGCAGTACTTC; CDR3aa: CASSVRQGGNEQYF
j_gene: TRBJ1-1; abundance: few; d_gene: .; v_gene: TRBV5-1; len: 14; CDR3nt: TGCGCCAGCAGCTTGGCTAGGTACGAGGCGGAAGCTTTCTTT; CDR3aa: CASSLARYEAEAFF
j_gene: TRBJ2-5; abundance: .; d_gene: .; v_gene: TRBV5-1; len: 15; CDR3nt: TGCGCCAGCAGCTTGGAGGTGACCACGCGAGAGACCCAGTACTTC; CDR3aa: CASSLEVTTRETQYF
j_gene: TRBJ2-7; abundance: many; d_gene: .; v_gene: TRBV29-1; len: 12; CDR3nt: TGCAGCGTTGAAGGGGGGACCTACGAGCAGTACTTC; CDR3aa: CSVEGGTYEQYF
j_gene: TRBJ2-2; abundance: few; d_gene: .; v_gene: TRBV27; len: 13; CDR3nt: TGTGCCAGCAGATTAGGGGGCACCGGGGAGCTGTTTTTT; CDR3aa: CASRLGGTGELFF
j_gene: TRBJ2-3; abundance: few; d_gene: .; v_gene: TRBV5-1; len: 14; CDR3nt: TGCGCCAGCAGCCTCCTCTCCAAAACAGATACGCAGTATTTT; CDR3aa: CASSLLSKTDTQYF
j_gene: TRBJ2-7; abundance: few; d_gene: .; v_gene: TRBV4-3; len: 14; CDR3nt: TGCGCCAGCAGCCAAGCCTTCCCTGGCGGCGAGCAGTACTTC; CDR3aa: CASSQAFPGGEQYF
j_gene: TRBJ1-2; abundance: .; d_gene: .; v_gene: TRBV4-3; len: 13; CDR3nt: TGCGCCAGCAGCCAAGCCAGGGGAGATGGCTACACCTTC; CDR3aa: CASSQARGDGYTF
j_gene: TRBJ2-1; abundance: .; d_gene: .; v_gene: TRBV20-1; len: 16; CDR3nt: TGCAGTGCTAGAGTCGGCCGGGAGAGATTGGGCAATGAGCAGTTCTTC; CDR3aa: CSARVGRERLGNEQFF
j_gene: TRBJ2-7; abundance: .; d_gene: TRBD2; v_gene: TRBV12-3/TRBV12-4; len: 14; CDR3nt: TGTGCCAGCAGCCGGACTAGCGGGATTAGCGAGCAGTACTTC; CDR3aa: CASSRTSGISEQYF
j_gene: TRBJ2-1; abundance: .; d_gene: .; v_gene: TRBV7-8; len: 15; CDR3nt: TGTGCCAGCAGCTTAGCCAGGATTCTATACAATGAGCAGTTCTTC; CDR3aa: CASSLARILYNEQFF
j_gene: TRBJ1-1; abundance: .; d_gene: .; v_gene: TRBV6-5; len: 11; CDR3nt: TGTGCCAGCGGACAGAACACTGAAGCTTTCTTT; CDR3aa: CASGQNTEAFF
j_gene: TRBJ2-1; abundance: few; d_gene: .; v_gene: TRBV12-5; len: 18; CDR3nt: TGTGCTAGTGCCCCGGGCAGGGGTTCCCCGAGCTCCTACAATGAGCAGTTCTTC; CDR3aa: CASAPGRGSPSSYNEQFF
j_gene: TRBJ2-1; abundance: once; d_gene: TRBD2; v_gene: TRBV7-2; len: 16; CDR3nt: TGTGCCAGCAGCTCCCGGACTAGCGGGGGGCTCAATGAGCAGTTCTTC; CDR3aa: CASSSRTSGGLNEQFF
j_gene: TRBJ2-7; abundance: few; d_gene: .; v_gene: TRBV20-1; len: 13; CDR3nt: TGCAGTGCTAGAACCTTAAGCTCCTACGAGCAGTACTTC; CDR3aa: CSARTLSSYEQYF
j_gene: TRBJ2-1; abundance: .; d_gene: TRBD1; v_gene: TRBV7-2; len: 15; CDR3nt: TGTGCCAGCAGCTCGGGCCGGGACAGTAACAATGAGCAGTTCTTC; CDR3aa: CASSSGRDSNNEQFF
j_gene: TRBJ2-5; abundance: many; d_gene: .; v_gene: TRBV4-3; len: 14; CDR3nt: TGCGCCAGCAGCCTCGGGGGCCCCCAACCCGCCCAGTACTTC; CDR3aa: CASSLGGPQPAQYF